This T cell receptor (beta chain) was sequenced in a study of blood T cell repertoires in COVID-19. Study information: Researchers got acute and convalescent COVID-19 samples from the United States, Italy and Spain.

Unmatched junction bases numbered 6, after V lost 1 base and J lost 1 base. CDR1 and CDR2 (germline): LGHDT, YNNKEL (reference sequence). CDR3 length: 17 amino acids. Methods used by the authors: Amplification of reference gene primers provided the estimated nucleated cell counts. The protocol was immunoSEQ multiplex PCR, while the TCRdb copy is restricted to in-frame clones and leaves out a portion. That table gives V, J and clone size, and the DNA gave D and trimming. The table has fewer than 250,000 clones, about 88% seen once. This receptor was taken from a woman between 35 and 50 years old with acute or convalescent COVID-19. The chain uses TRBV3-1 (or the pseudogene TRBV3-2) and TRBJ1-2; 10 nucleotides align to TRBD1. Sequencing was performed on peripheral blood. The CDR3 region has the DNA TGTGCCAGCAGCCAAGGGGACAGGGGAACTTTTAACTATGGCTACACCTTC. It encodes CASSQGDRGTFNYGYTF.